The clone carrying this T cell receptor (beta chain) has at least ten counts. The antigen is not known. These data belong to a study of human T cells and chemical hapten exposure. Across the study: The sensitizer, 2% DPC, was used on about 2 cm by about 2 cm of upper inner arm skin.

In germline, CDR1 is SGHTA, CDR2 FQGNSA. The length of the CDR3 is 12 residues. Trimming left V 5 bases short and J 13 bases short, with 14 bases between. Study-wide results and limits: Those TCRs sitting above 1 in 1000 frequency stayed the same with DPC sensitization.

Time point described: patch test 2, 6 weeks after DPC sensitization. Specified treatment: therapeutic diphenylcyclopropenone sensitization with weekly scalp DPC. Researchers sampled blood before each patch test went on. TCRdb re-analysed the RACE reads in MiXCR, keeping a single row per CDR3 protein. The repertoire holds 95,000 or so distinct CDR3 sequences, with over 10% as singletons. This chain uses TRBV7-2 with TRBJ1-4; TRBD1 might be the D (5 bases). The source was whole blood, collected in connection with sensitization to the hapten diphenylcyclopropenone (DPC). This clonotype was obtained from a woman in her thirties or forties with alopecia areata. Some clones in this sample may be carry-over from other donors' samples. Here the CDR3 reads CASSPRDGALFF. CDR3 bases: TGTGCCAGCAGCCCAAGGGACGGAGCACTGTTTTTT.